Below, 30 T cell receptor beta chains from the same sample are listed, as sequenced in a study of memory CD4+ T cells and cytomegalovirus serostatus. TCRdb's table, derived via immunoSEQ multiplex PCR, lists solely in-frame clones and lacks some. The sample consists of about 75,000 clones, around 78% of them appearing once. Single viable CD3+CD4+CD8-CD45RO+ cells were sorted as the memory CD4+ T cells. Sequenced: memory CD4+ T cells from blood. Every receptor here comes from an adult in good health and CMV-seropositive.

The genes are TRBV19 and TRBJ2-5, with TRBD2 identical over 9 bases. The CDR3 sequence is 15 residues long. V shed 2 bases and J 4 bases; nucleotides not matched to a gene: 5. CDR1 is LNHDA, CDR2 SQIVND, per germline (reference sequence). CDR3 nucleotides: TGTGCCAGTAGTATAACTAGCGGGTTTGGAGAGACCCAGTACTTC. It specifies CASSITSGFGETQYF.

The rearrangement joins TRBV29-1 to TRBJ2-1, with D possibly being TRBD2 (6 bases). Looked up from germline, CDR1 is SQVTM and CDR2 is ANQGSEA. The CDR3 covers 14 residues. The germline V and J ends were trimmed by 5 bases and 7 bases, with 18 bases remaining between them. Here the CDR3 reads CSVMRGNERNEQFF. The CDR3 coding sequence is TGCAGCGTTATGCGGGGAAATGAACGGAATGAGCAGTTCTTC.

This chain connects TRBV11-3 to TRBJ2-3; D not resolved. CDR3 length: 14 residues. Trimming cost V 2 bases and J 1 base, with 7 bases left between them. CDR1 and CDR2 (germline): SGHNT, YENEEA. The CDR3 region has the DNA TGTGCCAGCAGCTTAATCCGGGGCACAGATACGCAGTATTTT. Its protein is CASSLIRGTDTQYF.

This clone occurred a few times. The chain uses TRBV11-2 and TRBJ2-1, with 7 bases aligning to TRBD1. CDR1 is SGHAT, CDR2 FQNNGV, per germline. The CDR3 extends over 15 amino acids. The ends lost 5 bases at V and 2 bases at J; junction bases unmatched: 6. CDR3 sequence: CASSLSGQTYNEQFF. The CDR3 nucleotides are TGTGCCAGCAGCCTCTCGGGACAGACCTACAATGAGCAGTTCTTC.

V usage is TRBV5-4 and J usage is TRBJ2-7; D not resolved. Germline CDR1 reads SGHNT; CDR2 reads YYREEE (reference sequence). The V and J ends lost 6 bases and 0 bases respectively, with 10 bases between them. This CDR3 comprises 13 residues. CDR3 coding DNA: TGTGCCAGCACAATAATGGGCTCCTACGAGCAGTACTTC. It specifies CASTIMGSYEQYF.

The rearrangement joins TRBV4-3 to TRBJ2-3; 9 bases agree with TRBD2. This CDR3 has 18 residues. From germline, CDR1 is LGHNA and CDR2 YSLEER. The J segment lost 6 bases and the V segment lost 0 bases, leaving 13 bases of the junction unmatched. Here the CDR3 reads CASSQEPLAGVITDTQYF. The CDR3 DNA follows: TGCGCCAGCAGCCAAGAGCCGTTAGCGGGAGTAATCACGGATACGCAGTATTTT.

Comment on this clone: In the same sample, other DNA sequences code for this CDR3. The genes are TRBV18 and TRBJ2-3; the match to TRBD2 covers 7 bases. Looked up from germline, CDR1 is KGHSH and CDR2 is LQKENI. The CDR3 length is 15 residues. The ends lost 3 bases at V and 1 base at J; junction bases unmatched: 4. CDR3 nucleotides: TGTGCCAGCTCACCTCAAGCGGGACGCACAGATACGCAGTATTTT. It codes for CASSPQAGRTDTQYF.

This clone was recorded once. The chain has TRBV27 and TRBJ2-7; D remains ambiguous. This CDR3 contains 11 residues. V was clipped by 10 bases and J by 0 bases, with 7 bases between them. Per germline, CDR1 MNHEY and CDR2 SMNVEV (reference sequence). The CDR3 nucleotides are TGTGCCACCCCGGGCTCCTACGAGCAGTACGTC. It yields the protein CATPGSYEQYV.

This rearrangement joins TRBV27 to TRBJ2-2; 8 nucleotides align to TRBD2. Germline V gene lookup returns CDR1 MNHEY and CDR2 SMNVEV (reference sequence). The CDR3 covers 14 residues. The junction had 6 bases not matched to a gene; V was cut back by 7 bases and J by 5 bases. CDR3 bases: TGTGCCAGCACAAAGCGGGAGAAGACCGGGGAGCTGTTTTTT. Its protein is CASTKREKTGELFF.

This clone was seen a few times. The chain carries TRBV5-1 and TRBJ2-1; 10 bases are a match to TRBD2. Germline CDR1 reads SGHRS; CDR2 reads YFSETQ. The CDR3 is 17 amino acids. V shed 0 bases, J shed 6 bases, and the junction held 9 bases outside the gene matches. CDR3 DNA: TGCGCCAGCAGCTTGGATGCTAGCGGGAGAGTAGTCAATGAGCAGTTCTTC. Residues: CASSLDASGRVVNEQFF.

The rearrangement links TRBV5-6 to TRBJ2-5, with 8 bases aligning to TRBD2. The junction had 11 bases not matched to a gene; V was cut back by 4 bases and J by 0 bases. CDR3 length: 17 residues. Germline V lookup: CDR1 SGHDT, CDR2 YYEEEE. The chain's CDR3 is CASSGMRLAWDQETQYF. CDR3 coding DNA: TGTGCCAGCAGCGGGATGAGACTAGCGTGGGACCAAGAGACCCAGTACTTC.

The chain has TRBV6-5 and TRBJ1-6, with TRBD1 identical over 7 bases. The V and J ends lost 5 bases and 5 bases, in that order; junction bases with no gene match: 6. CDR1 is MNHEY and CDR2 is SVGAGI in the germline V gene. CDR3 length equals 15 residues. The chain's CDR3 is CASSRQGWDNSPLHF. In DNA form, the CDR3 reads TGTGCCAGCAGTCGACAGGGATGGGATAATTCACCCCTCCACTTT.

This chain uses TRBV30 with TRBJ2-2, with D possibly called TRBD1 or TRBD2 (5 bases each). Trimming pared 4 bases from V and 5 bases from J, leaving 11 bases between. CDR1 and CDR2 from the germline V gene are GTSNPN and SVGIG (reference sequence). The CDR3 has 13 amino acids. The CDR3 DNA sequence: TGTGCCTGGAAGAGGGGTCGTACCGGGGAGCTGTTTTTT. Protein product: CAWKRGRTGELFF. Using reference TRBV30 and TRBJ2-2 for the parts outside the CDR3, the full variable domain is SQTIHQWPATLVQPVGSPLSLECTVEGTSNPNLYWYRQAAGRGLQLLFYSVGIGQISSEVPQNLSASRPQDRQFILSSKKLLLSDSGFYLCAWKRGRTGELFFGEGSRLTVL.

The chain couples TRBV7-2 to TRBJ2-7, with a tentative D call TRBD1 (5 bases). Germline CDR1 is SGHTA and CDR2 is FQGNSA. Trimming took 9 bases from V and 4 from J, leaving 16 bases between them. The CDR3 runs to 13 residues. CDR3 protein: CASSRAGPYEQYV. CDR3 DNA: TGTGCCAGTTCCCGGGCAGGGCCGTACGAGCAGTACGTC.

Ten or more counts support this clone. Other DNA variants within this sample encode the same CDR3. The V call is TRBV18, the J call TRBJ1-2; D is undetermined. Trimming stripped 3 bases from V and 0 bases from J, with 5 bases between. The CDR3 sequence is 13 residues long. Germline V gives CDR1 KGHSH, CDR2 LQKENI. In DNA, the CDR3 is TGTGCCAGCTCACCGGAGGCTAACTATGGCTACACCTTC. It specifies CASSPEANYGYTF.

The J gene is TRBJ1-6, the V gene TRBV2; D is unclear. V shed 6 bases and J shed 5 bases, with 5 bases lying between them. In germline, CDR1 is SNHLY, CDR2 FYNNEI. This CDR3 has 12 residues. This CDR3 reads CASRGDNSPLHF. Here the CDR3 DNA reads TGTGCCAGCAGGGGTGATAATTCACCCCTCCACTTT.

CDR3 amino acids: CASSAGDRVYTF. The DNA of the CDR3 is TGTGCCAGCAGTGCCGGGGACAGGGTTTACACCTTC. V is TRBV2 and J is TRBJ1-2, with 9 bases aligning to TRBD1. V lost 4 bases to trimming and J lost 11 bases; unmatched junction nucleotides: 5. Germline CDR1 is SNHLY and CDR2 is FYNNEI. The CDR3 runs 12 residues.

This chain joins TRBV4-2 and TRBJ1-6; TRBD1 might be the D (6 bases). V lost 1 base and J 10 bases, leaving 20 bases between the germline ends. The germline V gene has CDR1 LGHNA and CDR2 YNFKEQ. The CDR3 is 17 amino acids. CDR3 sequence: CASSQGTALKNGSPLHF. CDR3 nucleotide sequence: TGTGCCAGCAGCCAAGGGACAGCCCTTAAAAATGGGTCACCCCTCCACTTT.

The chain employs TRBV19 and TRBJ2-1; no definite D call. V gave up 0 bases and J gave up 9 bases, with 12 bases separating them. The CDR3 consists of 14 residues. Germline loops: CDR1 LNHDA, CDR2 SQIVND (reference sequence). The CDR3 nucleotides are TGTGCCAGTAGTATAGATCGGGTCGTCCCTGAGCAGTTCTTC. This codes for CASSIDRVVPEQFF. The full variable domain, its missing parts supplied by reference TRBV19 and TRBJ2-1, is DGGITQSPKYLFRKEGQNVTLSCEQNLNHDAMYWYRQDPGQGLRLIYYSQIVNDFQKGDIAEGYSVSREKKESFPLTVTSAQKNPTAFYLCASSIDRVVPEQFFGPGTRLTVL.

The chain links TRBV5-4 to TRBJ2-1; perhaps TRBD1 as D (5 bases). V lost 0 bases, J lost 4 bases, and 17 bases lay in between. Looked up from germline, CDR1 is SGHNT and CDR2 is YYREEE (reference sequence). This CDR3 spans 17 amino acids. DNA for the CDR3: TGTGCCAGCAGCTTGGATGTCTTAGGGGCGCGGTACAATGAGCAGTTCTTC. Amino acid sequence: CASSLDVLGARYNEQFF. Complete variable domain (other parts from reference TRBV5-4 and TRBJ2-1): ETGVTQSPTHLIKTRGQQVTLRCSSQSGHNTVSWYQQALGQGPQFIFQYYREEENGRGNFPPRFSGLQFPNYSSELNVNALELDDSALYLCASSLDVLGARYNEQFFGPGTRLTVL.

The J gene is TRBJ1-1, the V gene TRBV5-1; D may be TRBD1 (6 bases). V was shortened by 0 bases and J by 1 base, with 13 bases between the two germline ends. The CDR3 runs 16 residues. The germline V gene encodes CDR1 SGHRS and CDR2 YFSETQ. CDR3 in DNA: TGCGCCAGCAGCTTGGTAGCGGGGGCGGCGAACACTGAAGCTTTCTTT. It codes for CASSLVAGAANTEAFF.

The rearrangement links TRBV30 to TRBJ1-5; D is unresolved. CDR1 GTSNPN and CDR2 SVGIG come from the germline V gene (reference sequence). The CDR3 extends over 16 amino acids. V shed 2 bases and J shed 3 bases, with 17 bases lying between them. CDR3 region: CAWSRVGREVNQPQHF. The DNA of the CDR3 is TGTGCCTGGAGTCGGGTTGGGCGGGAGGTCAATCAGCCCCAGCATTTT.

This clone was seen just once. The chain joins TRBV7-9 to TRBJ2-2; D uncertain. V gave up 3 bases and J gave up 4 bases, with 12 bases separating them. The CDR3 has 15 residues. Germline lookup yields CDR1 SEHNR and CDR2 FQNEAQ (reference sequence). CDR3 DNA: TGTGCCAGCAGCTTTTCTTATACAGCCACCGGGGAGCTGTTTTTT. Encoded protein: CASSFSYTATGELFF.

This chain joins TRBV5-4 and TRBJ1-1; no firm D call. This CDR3 is 14 amino acids long. The V end was cut by 1 base, the J end by 3 bases, with 10 bases between. Germline V CDR1 and CDR2: SGHNT, YYREEE (reference sequence). DNA for the CDR3: TGTGCCAGCAGCTTGATAGGGATGGACACTGAAGCTTTCTTT. Its translation is CASSLIGMDTEAFF.

The genes are TRBV29-1 and TRBJ1-1; TRBD1 is a possible D gene (6 bases). The CDR3 spans 15 residues. CDR1 and CDR2 (germline): SQVTM, ANQGSEA. Trimming cost V 4 bases and J 4 bases, with 19 bases left between them. CDR3 bases: TGCAGCGTTGCTTCTCCGGGGGGGGCGCGCACTGAAGCTTTCTTT. It codes for CSVASPGGARTEAFF.

This sequence joins TRBV7-6 and TRBJ2-1; TRBD2 is a possible D gene (5 bases). V lost 2 bases and J 9 bases, leaving 20 bases between the germline ends. CDR3 size: 16 residues. Germline CDR1 and CDR2: SGHVS and FNYEAQ. CDR3 DNA sequence: TGTGCCAGCAGCTTATTTTTTGGGAGATGGGTGGGTGAGCAGTTCTTC. It is translated as CASSLFFGRWVGEQFF.

The rearrangement joins TRBV29-1 to TRBJ1-1; unclear D gene. CDR3 length: 12 amino acids. V shed 4 bases and J shed 1 base, with 7 bases lying between them. Germline CDR1 reads SQVTM; CDR2 reads ANQGSEA. The CDR3 nucleotides read TGCAGCGTTGTCAGGTCGAACACTGAAGCTTTCTTT. Amino acid sequence: CSVVRSNTEAFF.

The chain joins TRBV6-1 to TRBJ2-5; a possible D gene is TRBD1 (6 bases). Germline assignment: CDR1 MNHNS and CDR2 SASEGT. The CDR3 has 16 residues. V lost 4 bases and J lost 2, with 17 bases in between. CDR3 coding DNA: TGTGCCAGCAGTGGGACCGTCGGGACATTACAAGAGACCCAGTACTTC. Amino acids: CASSGTVGTLQETQYF.

This chain connects TRBV6-7 to TRBJ2-7; TRBD2 is a possible D gene (6 bases). TRBV6-7 is an open reading frame whose function is uncertain. The CDR3 runs to 17 residues. V lost 6 bases, J lost 6 bases, and 27 bases lay in between. The CDR3: CASSFFSGTLNPPEQYV. The CDR3, as DNA: TGTGCCAGCAGCTTCTTTTCCGGGACTCTAAATCCCCCCGAGCAGTACGTC.

Notes on this clone: The same CDR3 is also encoded by other DNA sequences in this sample. This sequence joins TRBV18 and TRBJ2-3, with D uncertain. Germline V gene data show CDR1 as KGHSH and CDR2 as LQKENI. Between the trimmed V and J ends, which lost 3 bases and 3 bases, there was a span of 4 bases. There are 12 residues in the CDR3. The CDR3 sequence is CASSPDTDTQYF. In nucleotides, the CDR3 is TGTGCCAGCTCACCTGATACAGATACGCAGTATTTT. Complete variable domain (other parts from reference TRBV18 and TRBJ2-3): NAGVMQNPRHLVRRRGQEARLRCSPMKGHSHVYWYRQLPEEGLKFMVYLQKENIIDESGMPKERFSAEFPKEGPSILRIQQVVRGDSAAYFCASSPDTDTQYFGPGTRLTVL.